Listed below are T cell receptor beta chains from one sample, sequenced in a study of vaccination and CD4 T cells after COVID-19. Antigen specificity for these receptors is unknown. TCRdb processed the PCR reads anew with MiXCR; each CDR3 protein has one entry. This table holds about 22,000 distinct CDR3 sequences, about 30% found once. The source material was cultured CD4+ T cells from blood. These receptors originate from a human donor with COVID-19. Both conserved end residues are part of each CDR3. Fields, in order: CDR3 DNA, CDR3 protein, D gene, clone size, V gene, J gene. D genes are given only for firm matches. Where a row states a size, it is once, few, many or the class of an expanded clone; other rows omit it.

TGTGCCAGCAGCTCCCGACTAGCCAAAAACATTCAGTACTTC	CASSSRLAKNIQYF	-	-	TRBV11-2	TRBJ2-4
TGTGCCAGCAGTCTCCCCGGGACTAGCACAGATACGCAGTATTTT	CASSLPGTSTDTQYF	-	few	TRBV2	TRBJ2-3
TGTGCCAGCAGCTTAGTACAGGGAAACACCATATATTTT	CASSLVQGNTIYF	-	-	TRBV7-8	TRBJ1-3
TGCAGTGCTAGTGGTGCCGGGAATGAAAAACTGTTTTTT	CSASGAGNEKLFF	-	-	TRBV20-1	TRBJ1-4
TGCAGTGCTAGTGGAGGGGAAGGGGGAGAGCTAGCCAATCAGCCCCAGCATTTT	CSASGGEGGELANQPQHF	-	few	TRBV20-1	TRBJ1-5
TGTGCCAGCTCATCAGACAGAGACGAGCAGTACTTC	CASSSDRDEQYF	-	once	TRBV18	TRBJ2-7
TGTGCCAGCAGCGCGGCAGGACAGGGCTATGGCTACACCTTC	CASSAAGQGYGYTF	TRBD1	few	TRBV9	TRBJ1-2
TGTGCCAGCAGCGACCGACAGGGCGGCGGGGAGCTGTTTTTT	CASSDRQGGGELFF	TRBD1	-	TRBV9	TRBJ2-2
TGTGCCACCAGTGATTCGGACGTTGCCGCCGGGGCCAACGTCCTGACTTTC	CATSDSDVAAGANVLTF	-	few	TRBV24-1	TRBJ2-6
TGTGCCAGCAGCTTCGGACAAAGCACAGATACGCAGTATTTT	CASSFGQSTDTQYF	-	few	TRBV7-6	TRBJ2-3
TGTGCCAGCATCGTGGGGACAGTTAACAATGAGCAGTTCTTC	CASIVGTVNNEQFF	TRBD1	-	TRBV6-1	TRBJ2-1
TGTGCCAGCAGCTCCACGGGGACGGGGCTAAAAGAGACCCAGTACTTC	CASSSTGTGLKETQYF	-	-	TRBV7-6	TRBJ2-5
TGTGCCAGCAGAAGGGGGACAGGGGGTGAAGCTTTCTTT	CASRRGTGGEAFF	TRBD1	-	TRBV6-1	TRBJ1-1
TGTGCCTGGACCACCGACAGGGGGAACTATGGCTACACCTTC	CAWTTDRGNYGYTF	TRBD1	few	TRBV30	TRBJ1-2
TGTGCCACCAGCAGGGCTATGGGGCAAGAAGGCGATGAGCAGTTCTTC	CATSRAMGQEGDEQFF	-	-	TRBV15	TRBJ2-1
TGTGCCAGCAGCAAGGGGAGGACAGGGATTGATCAGCCCCAGCATTTT	CASSKGRTGIDQPQHF	-	few	TRBV21-1	TRBJ1-5
TGTGCCAGCCGGATCGGAGAGACCCAGTACTTC	CASRIGETQYF	-	-	TRBV2	TRBJ2-5
TGTGCCAGCAGCTTCTCGGACAGGGGGCCTCCCTCGACCCAGCATTTT	CASSFSDRGPPSTQHF	TRBD1	few	TRBV7-8	TRBJ1-5
TGTGCCAGCAGTGACGGGACAGGATTTTCTGGAAACACCATATATTTT	CASSDGTGFSGNTIYF	TRBD1	-	TRBV2	TRBJ1-3
TGTGCCAGCAGACTCCGGGCGAACACTGAAGCTTTCTTT	CASRLRANTEAFF	-	-	TRBV7-6	TRBJ1-1
TGTGCCAGCAGCTCCCCACAGGGGATCTCTGGAAACACCATATATTTT	CASSSPQGISGNTIYF	TRBD1	-	TRBV6-1	TRBJ1-3
TGTGCCAGCAGCCCTGGGGACAGGCCCCATGAAAAACTGTTTTTT	CASSPGDRPHEKLFF	TRBD1	few	TRBV11-2	TRBJ1-4
TGTGCCAGCAGCTTAACGGCCCGAGGGGTCGGAACTGAAGCTTTCTTT	CASSLTARGVGTEAFF	-	-	TRBV7-2	TRBJ1-1
TGTGCCAGCAGCTCGTCACAACGGGGGGTTGACACAGATACGCAGTATTTT	CASSSSQRGVDTDTQYF	TRBD2	-	TRBV11-2	TRBJ2-3
TGCGCCAGCAGCTTTAACCCGGTAGTGAACACTGAAGCTTTCTTT	CASSFNPVVNTEAFF	-	-	TRBV5-1	TRBJ1-1
TGTGCCAGCAGCGAGTTGCGGGGGGCCACAGATACGCAGTATTTT	CASSELRGATDTQYF	TRBD2	-	TRBV4-2	TRBJ2-3
TGTGCCAGCGGTCACCGGGACGAAGTGGTTGAAAAACTGTTTTTT	CASGHRDEVVEKLFF	-	-	TRBV27	TRBJ1-4
TGTGCCAGCAGTCCCCACCTAGCGGGGGGGACCAATGAGCAGTTCTTC	CASSPHLAGGTNEQFF	TRBD2	-	TRBV28	TRBJ2-1
TGTGCCAGCAGTCGGACGGATTACACCGGGGAGCTGTTTTTT	CASSRTDYTGELFF	-	-	TRBV27	TRBJ2-2
TGTGCCAGCAGCCTGGACAGGGAGAGCTACAATGAGCAGTTCTTC	CASSLDRESYNEQFF	TRBD1	-	TRBV7-2	TRBJ2-1
TGCGCCAGCAAGGAATACAGTTCTAGCACAGATACGCAGTATTTT	CASKEYSSSTDTQYF	-	medium-sized	TRBV5-1	TRBJ2-3
TGTGCCAGCAGCGGTGAGATTAAAGCGGGGGCCCGGGGCACCGGGGAGCTGTTTTTT	CASSGEIKAGARGTGELFF	TRBD2	-	TRBV9	TRBJ2-2
TGTGCCAGTAGTATAGAGTCGGGGTATAGCAATCAGCCCCAGCATTTT	CASSIESGYSNQPQHF	-	-	TRBV19	TRBJ1-5
TGTGCCAGCAGCTTGGCCGCGGAGACAGAGTTTCATGGCTACACCTTC	CASSLAAETEFHGYTF	-	-	TRBV5-5	TRBJ1-2
TGTGCCAGCATGAGGACAGGGCGGGCCGGGGAGCTGTTTTTT	CASMRTGRAGELFF	TRBD1	-	TRBV6-1	TRBJ2-2
TGTGCCAGCAGTCCACGACAGGGGAATCCCTACAATGAGCAGTTCTTC	CASSPRQGNPYNEQFF	-	-	TRBV21-1	TRBJ2-1
TGTGCCATCAGTGAGGGCGGGACAGGGGGTGGGCAGCCCCAGCATTTT	CAISEGGTGGGQPQHF	TRBD1	-	TRBV10-3	TRBJ1-5
TGTGCCAGCACCCGAGGGGGTTCGGAAGATACGCAGTATTTT	CASTRGGSEDTQYF	-	-	TRBV11-3	TRBJ2-3
TGTGCCACCAGCAGAGGACTTGACAGGGGGCCGCAGTATTTT	CATSRGLDRGPQYF	TRBD1	few	TRBV15	TRBJ2-3
TGTGCCAGCAGTTCTACAGGAGAAGCTAACTATGGCTACACCTTC	CASSSTGEANYGYTF	-	-	TRBV6-2/TRBV6-3	TRBJ1-2
TGTGCCAGCAGCTTGGCGACCGGAAGAAACACTGAAGCTTTCTTT	CASSLATGRNTEAFF	-	few	TRBV5-4	TRBJ1-1
TGTGCCAGCACCCGGACGGACTATGGCTACACCTTC	CASTRTDYGYTF	-	-	TRBV28	TRBJ1-2
TGTGCCAGTAGTAGAAGCGGGGCGTCCTACGAGCAGTACTTC	CASSRSGASYEQYF	TRBD2	few	TRBV19	TRBJ2-7
TGTGCCACCAGCAGAGATTTGGACAGGGGTGGAACTGAAGCTTTCTTT	CATSRDLDRGGTEAFF	TRBD1	-	TRBV15	TRBJ1-1
TGCAGTGCTAGCGGGAGATCGTGGAATGAGCAGTTCTTC	CSASGRSWNEQFF	-	-	TRBV20-1	TRBJ2-1
TGCGCCAGCAGGGGTGACAGGGAAGAAGCTTTCTTT	CASRGDREEAFF	TRBD1	-	TRBV10-1	TRBJ1-1
TGCAGTGCCCCCGACCGGGGGGCTAGCACAGATACGCAGTATTTT	CSAPDRGASTDTQYF	-	-	TRBV20-1	TRBJ2-3
TGTGCCAGCAGCGGAATAATGCAGGGAGGTTCGGGCAATCAGCCCCAGCATTTT	CASSGIMQGGSGNQPQHF	-	-	TRBV5-5	TRBJ1-5
TGTGCCAGCAACCGACAGGGGGCTTCGGTTTACAATGAGCAGTTCTTC	CASNRQGASVYNEQFF	TRBD1	-	TRBV14	TRBJ2-1
TGTGCCACCAGCAGAGATGGACGGGCTGCAGTAGCCAAAAACATTCAGTACTTC	CATSRDGRAAVAKNIQYF	-	-	TRBV15	TRBJ2-4
TGTGGGGTAAGCAGCCACAATGAGCAGTTCTTC	CGVSSHNEQFF	-	-	TRBV19	TRBJ2-1
TGTGCCAGCAGCCTATATCAGCCCCAGCATTTT	CASSLYQPQHF	-	-	TRBV28	TRBJ1-5
TGTGCCAGCAGCTTTGGGGCCGCGGAGACCCAGTACTTC	CASSFGAAETQYF	-	-	TRBV11-2	TRBJ2-5
TGTGCCAGCAGCTTGGCCCGAGGAAGGGGCACGAGGACTGAAGCTTTCTTT	CASSLARGRGTRTEAFF	-	-	TRBV5-4	TRBJ1-1
TGTGCCAGCAGTGAAGAATACCGTTCGGGGGCCGAGCAGTACTTC	CASSEEYRSGAEQYF	-	-	TRBV6-1	TRBJ2-7
TGTGCCAGCAGCCTGGAGGGACAGGGAGTAGGCCAGCCCCAGCATTTT	CASSLEGQGVGQPQHF	TRBD1	few	TRBV7-8	TRBJ1-5
TGTGCCAGCAGTACGGGACAGCCGTATAATTCACCCCTCCACTTT	CASSTGQPYNSPLHF	TRBD1	few	TRBV12-3/TRBV12-4	TRBJ1-6
TGTGCCAGCAGCCCCTCTTTAGGACAGGGTTACACTGAAGCTTTCTTT	CASSPSLGQGYTEAFF	TRBD1	-	TRBV6-1	TRBJ1-1
TGTGCCAGCAGCTACCCCGGGGGGTACACAGATACGCAGTATTTT	CASSYPGGYTDTQYF	TRBD2	-	TRBV7-2	TRBJ2-3
TGCGCCAGCAGTACCGGGACAGAGTTATCGAGGGAGCAGTACTTC	CASSTGTELSREQYF	TRBD1	once	TRBV5-1	TRBJ2-7